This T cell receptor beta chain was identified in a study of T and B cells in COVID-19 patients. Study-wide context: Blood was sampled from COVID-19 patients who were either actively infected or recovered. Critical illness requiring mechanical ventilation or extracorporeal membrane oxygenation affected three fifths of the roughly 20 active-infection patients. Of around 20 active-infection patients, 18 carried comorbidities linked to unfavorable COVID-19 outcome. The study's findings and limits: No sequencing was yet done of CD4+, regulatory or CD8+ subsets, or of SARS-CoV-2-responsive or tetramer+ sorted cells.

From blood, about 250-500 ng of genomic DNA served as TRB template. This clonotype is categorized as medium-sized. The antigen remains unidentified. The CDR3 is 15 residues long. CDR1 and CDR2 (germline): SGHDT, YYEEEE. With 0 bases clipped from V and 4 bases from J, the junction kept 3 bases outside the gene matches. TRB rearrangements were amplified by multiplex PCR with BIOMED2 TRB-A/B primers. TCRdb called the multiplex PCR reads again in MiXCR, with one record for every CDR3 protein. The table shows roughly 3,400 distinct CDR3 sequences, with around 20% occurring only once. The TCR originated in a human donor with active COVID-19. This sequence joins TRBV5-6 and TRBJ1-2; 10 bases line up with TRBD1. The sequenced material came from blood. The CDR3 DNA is TGTGCCAGCAGCTTGGGATGGACAGGGGGCTATGGCTACACCTTC. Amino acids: CASSLGWTGGYGYTF.